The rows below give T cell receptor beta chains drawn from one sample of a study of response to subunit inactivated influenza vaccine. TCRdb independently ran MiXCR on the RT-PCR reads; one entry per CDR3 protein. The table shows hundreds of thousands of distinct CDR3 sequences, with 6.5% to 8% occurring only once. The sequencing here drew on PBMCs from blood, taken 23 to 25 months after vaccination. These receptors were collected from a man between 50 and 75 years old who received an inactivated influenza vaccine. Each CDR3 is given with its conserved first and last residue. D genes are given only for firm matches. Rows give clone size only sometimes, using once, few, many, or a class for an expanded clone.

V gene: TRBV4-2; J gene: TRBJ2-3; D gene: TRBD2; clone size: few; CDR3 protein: CASSQGGRVGDTQYF; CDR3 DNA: TGTGCCAGCAGCCAAGGCGGGAGGGTGGGGGATACGCAGTATTTT
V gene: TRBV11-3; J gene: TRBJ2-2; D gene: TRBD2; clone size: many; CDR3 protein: CASSSLVAGGGTGELFF; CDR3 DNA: TGTGCCAGCAGCTCGCTAGTAGCGGGAGGAGGTACCGGGGAGCTGTTTTTT
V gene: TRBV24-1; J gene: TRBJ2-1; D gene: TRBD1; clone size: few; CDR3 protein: CATSAAGTEYNEQFF; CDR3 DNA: TGTGCCACCAGTGCCGCAGGGACAGAGTACAATGAGCAGTTCTTC
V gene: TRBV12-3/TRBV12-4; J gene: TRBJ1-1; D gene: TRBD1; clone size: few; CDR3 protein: CASIKLTGGEAFF; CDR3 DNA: TGTGCCAGCATTAAACTAACAGGGGGCGAAGCTTTCTTT
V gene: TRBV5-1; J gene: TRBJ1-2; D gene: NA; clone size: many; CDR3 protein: CASSRSPGSNYGYTF; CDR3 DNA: TGCGCCAGCAGCCGAAGTCCCGGCAGCAACTATGGCTACACCTTC
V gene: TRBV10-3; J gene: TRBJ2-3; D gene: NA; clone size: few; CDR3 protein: CAISEPTDRWEGDTQYF; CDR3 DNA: TGTGCCATCAGTGAACCAACGGACAGGTGGGAGGGAGATACGCAGTATTTT
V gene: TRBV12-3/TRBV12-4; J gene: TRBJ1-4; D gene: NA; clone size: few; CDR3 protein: CASSPYSGRKNEKLFF; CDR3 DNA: TGTGCCAGCAGTCCCTATTCGGGACGGAAAAATGAAAAACTGTTTTTT
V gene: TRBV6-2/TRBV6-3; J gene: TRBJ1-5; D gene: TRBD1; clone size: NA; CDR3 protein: CASSWRRDRGLHGNQPQHF; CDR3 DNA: TGTGCCAGCAGTTGGAGACGGGACAGGGGATTGCACGGCAATCAGCCCCAGCATTTT
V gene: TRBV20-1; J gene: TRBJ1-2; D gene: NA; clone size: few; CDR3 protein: CSAGVRVSGGYTF; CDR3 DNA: TGCAGTGCTGGAGTCCGGGTCTCAGGCGGCTACACCTTC
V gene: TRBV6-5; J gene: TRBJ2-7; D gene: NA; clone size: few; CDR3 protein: CASVGWDPYEQYF; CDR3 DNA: TGTGCCAGCGTTGGGTGGGACCCCTACGAGCAGTACTTC
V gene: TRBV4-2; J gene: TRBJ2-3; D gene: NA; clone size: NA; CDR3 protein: CASSQAMAGDTQYF; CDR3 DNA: TGTGCCAGCAGCCAAGCCATGGCGGGAGATACGCAGTATTTT
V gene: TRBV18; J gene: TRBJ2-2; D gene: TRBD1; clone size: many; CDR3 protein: CASSPRSGTGGSGELFF; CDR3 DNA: TGTGCCAGCTCACCACGATCCGGGACAGGGGGCTCCGGGGAGCTGTTTTTT
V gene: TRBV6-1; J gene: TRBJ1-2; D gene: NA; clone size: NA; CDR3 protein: CASSLGQGPFYGYTF; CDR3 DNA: TGTGCCAGCAGTCTCGGACAAGGGCCTTTCTATGGCTACACCTTC
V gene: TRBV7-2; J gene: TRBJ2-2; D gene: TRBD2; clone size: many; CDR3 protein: CASSFLAAGELFF; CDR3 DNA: TGTGCCAGCAGCTTTCTAGCGGCCGGGGAGCTGTTTTTT
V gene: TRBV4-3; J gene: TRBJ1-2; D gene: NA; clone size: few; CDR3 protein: CASSQSVIPEDGYTF; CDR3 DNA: TGCGCCAGCAGCCAATCGGTGATCCCCGAGGATGGCTACACCTTC
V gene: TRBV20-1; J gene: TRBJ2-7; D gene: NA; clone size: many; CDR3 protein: CSAKILRGMSSYEQYF; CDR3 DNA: TGCAGTGCTAAGATCCTCCGAGGAATGAGCTCCTACGAGCAGTACTTC
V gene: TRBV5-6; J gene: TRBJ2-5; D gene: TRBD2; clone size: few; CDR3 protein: CASSQGLAGGPFVETQYF; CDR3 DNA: TGTGCCAGCAGCCAAGGACTAGCGGGGGGGCCTTTTGTAGAGACCCAGTACTTC
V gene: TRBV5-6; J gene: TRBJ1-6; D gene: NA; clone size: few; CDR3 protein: CASSLMENSPLHF; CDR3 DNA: TGTGCCAGCAGCTTAATGGAGAATTCACCCCTCCACTTT
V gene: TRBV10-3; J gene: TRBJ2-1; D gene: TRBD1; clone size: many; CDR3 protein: CAISEPRQGGSYNEQFF; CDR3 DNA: TGTGCCATCAGTGAGCCGAGACAGGGGGGCTCCTACAATGAGCAGTTCTTC
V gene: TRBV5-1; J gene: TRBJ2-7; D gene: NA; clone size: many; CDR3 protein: CASSSGQQSDEQYF; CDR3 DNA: TGCGCCAGCAGCTCGGGACAACAATCGGACGAGCAGTACTTC
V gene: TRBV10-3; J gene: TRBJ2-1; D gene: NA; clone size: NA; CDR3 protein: CAIRKDTNGYNEQFF; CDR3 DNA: TGTGCCATCAGGAAGGACACGAATGGGTACAATGAGCAGTTCTTC
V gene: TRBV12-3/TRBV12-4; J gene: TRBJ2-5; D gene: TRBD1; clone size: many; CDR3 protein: CASSYDRVQTQYF; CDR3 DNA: TGTGCCAGCAGTTACGACAGGGTACAGACCCAGTACTTC
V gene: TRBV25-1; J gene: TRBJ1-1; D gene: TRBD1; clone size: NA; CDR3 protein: CASNKGTGWGRTEAFF; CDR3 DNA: TGTGCCAGCAACAAAGGGACAGGGTGGGGAAGAACTGAAGCTTTCTTT
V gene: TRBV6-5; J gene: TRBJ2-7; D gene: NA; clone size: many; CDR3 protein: CASSPGRDAYEQYF; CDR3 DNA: TGTGCCAGCAGCCCCGGACGGGACGCCTACGAGCAGTACTTC
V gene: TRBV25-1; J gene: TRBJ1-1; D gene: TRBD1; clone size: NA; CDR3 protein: CASSWTGGWTEAFF; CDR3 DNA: TGTGCCAGCAGCTGGACAGGGGGCTGGACTGAAGCTTTCTTT
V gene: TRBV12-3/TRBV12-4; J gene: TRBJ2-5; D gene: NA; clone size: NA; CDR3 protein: CASSATQTQYF; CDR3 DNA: TGTGCCAGCAGTGCGACCCAGACCCAGTACTTC
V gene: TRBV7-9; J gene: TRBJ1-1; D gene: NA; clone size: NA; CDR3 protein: CASSHLGPSKAFF; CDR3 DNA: TGTGCCAGCAGCCACCTCGGGCCTTCGAAAGCTTTCTTT
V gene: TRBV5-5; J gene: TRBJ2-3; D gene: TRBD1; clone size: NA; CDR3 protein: CASSLPPGGYGTDTQYF; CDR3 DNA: TGTGCCAGCAGCTTGCCGCCAGGGGGATATGGCACAGATACGCAGTATTTT
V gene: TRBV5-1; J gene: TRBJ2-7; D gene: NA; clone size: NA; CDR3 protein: CASSLGAESSYEQYF; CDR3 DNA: TGCGCCAGCAGCTTGGGGGCGGAGAGCTCCTACGAGCAGTACTTC
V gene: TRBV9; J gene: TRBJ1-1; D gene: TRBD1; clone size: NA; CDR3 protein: CASSAGTAGYEAFF; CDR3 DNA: TGTGCCAGCAGCGCTGGGACAGCCGGTTATGAAGCTTTCTTT
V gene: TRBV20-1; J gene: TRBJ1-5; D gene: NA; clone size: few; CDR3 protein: CSARYHKGAPDQPQHF; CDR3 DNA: TGCAGTGCTAGATACCATAAAGGGGCGCCGGATCAGCCCCAGCATTTT
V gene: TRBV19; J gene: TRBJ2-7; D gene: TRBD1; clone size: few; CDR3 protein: CASKPQGAFSEQYF; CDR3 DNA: TGTGCCAGTAAACCCCAGGGGGCGTTTAGTGAGCAGTACTTC
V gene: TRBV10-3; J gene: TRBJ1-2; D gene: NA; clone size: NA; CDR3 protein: CAITGAVNYGYTF; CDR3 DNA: TGTGCCATCACGGGGGCCGTAAACTATGGCTACACCTTC
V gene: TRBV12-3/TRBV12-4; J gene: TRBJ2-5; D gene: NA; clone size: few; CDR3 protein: CASSVGMGTQYF; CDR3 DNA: TGTGCCAGCAGTGTAGGGATGGGGACCCAGTACTTC
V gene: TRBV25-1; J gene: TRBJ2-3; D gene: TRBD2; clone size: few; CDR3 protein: CASRSGGVTDTQYF; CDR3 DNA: TGTGCCAGCAGGAGCGGGGGGGTCACAGATACGCAGTATTTT
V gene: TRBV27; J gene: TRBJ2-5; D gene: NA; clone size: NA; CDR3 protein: CASTRPGLETQYF; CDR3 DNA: TGTGCCAGCACCCGGCCAGGGTTGGAGACCCAGTACTTC
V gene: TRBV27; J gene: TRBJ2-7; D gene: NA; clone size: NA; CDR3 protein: CASSSPREPNYEQYF; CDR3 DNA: TGTGCCAGCAGTTCCCCCCGGGAGCCCAACTACGAGCAGTACTTC
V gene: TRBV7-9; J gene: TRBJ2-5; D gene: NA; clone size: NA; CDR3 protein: CASSFPNKGETQYF; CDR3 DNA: TGTGCCAGCAGCTTTCCCAACAAGGGAGAGACCCAGTACTTC
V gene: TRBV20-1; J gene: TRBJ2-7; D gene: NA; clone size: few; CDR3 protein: CSAETRATGSDEQYF; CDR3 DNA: TGCAGTGCCGAAACCCGGGCCACAGGATCGGACGAGCAGTACTTC
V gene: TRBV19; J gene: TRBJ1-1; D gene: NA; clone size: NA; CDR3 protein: CASSPGTMNTEAFF; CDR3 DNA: TGTGCCAGTAGTCCAGGGACCATGAACACTGAAGCTTTCTTT
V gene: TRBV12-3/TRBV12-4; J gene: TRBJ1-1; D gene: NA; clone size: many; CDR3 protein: CASSLGGTTNTEAFF; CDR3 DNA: TGTGCCAGCAGTTTAGGGGGGACGACCAACACTGAAGCTTTCTTT
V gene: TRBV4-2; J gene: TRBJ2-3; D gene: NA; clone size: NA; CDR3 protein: CASSMGEPTDTQYF; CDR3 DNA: TGTGCCAGCAGCATGGGGGAGCCAACAGATACGCAGTATTTT
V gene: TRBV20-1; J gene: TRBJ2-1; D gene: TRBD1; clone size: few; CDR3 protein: CSAQVPRGLSYNEQFF; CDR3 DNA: TGCAGTGCACAAGTCCCCAGGGGGCTGTCCTACAATGAGCAGTTCTTC
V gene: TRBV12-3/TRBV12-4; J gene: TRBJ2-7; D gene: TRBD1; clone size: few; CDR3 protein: CASSFQGASYEQYF; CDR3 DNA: TGTGCCAGCAGTTTCCAGGGGGCATCCTACGAGCAGTACTTC
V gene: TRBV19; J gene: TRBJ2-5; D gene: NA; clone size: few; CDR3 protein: CASSTQGRGFQETQYF; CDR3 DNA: TGTGCCAGTAGTACTCAGGGGCGGGGGTTCCAAGAGACCCAGTACTTC
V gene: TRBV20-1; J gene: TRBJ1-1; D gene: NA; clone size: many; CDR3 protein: CQGAGMNTEAFF; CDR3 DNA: TGCCAGGGCGCAGGAATGAACACTGAAGCTTTCTTT
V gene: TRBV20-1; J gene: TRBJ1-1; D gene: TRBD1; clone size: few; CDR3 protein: CSAYWDRGPTEAFF; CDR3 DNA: TGCAGTGCATACTGGGACAGGGGGCCCACTGAAGCTTTCTTT
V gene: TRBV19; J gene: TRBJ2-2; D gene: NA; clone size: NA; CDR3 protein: CASSIDFQGSFAGELFF; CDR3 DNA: TGTGCCAGTAGTATAGATTTTCAGGGGAGCTTCGCCGGGGAGCTGTTTTTT
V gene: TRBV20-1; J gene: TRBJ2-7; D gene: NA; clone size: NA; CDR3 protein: CSACVVGEERNEQYF; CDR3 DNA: TGCAGTGCCTGCGTGGTGGGGGAGGAACGGAACGAGCAGTACTTC
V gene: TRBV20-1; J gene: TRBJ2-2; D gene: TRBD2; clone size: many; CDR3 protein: CSAIPSGRPRGDGELFF; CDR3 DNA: TGCAGTGCTATTCCCAGCGGGAGGCCCCGCGGGGACGGGGAGCTGTTTTTT
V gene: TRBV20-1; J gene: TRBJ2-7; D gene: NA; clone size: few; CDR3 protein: CSGAAWGTSFEQYF; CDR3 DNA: TGCAGTGGTGCGGCATGGGGGACTTCTTTCGAGCAGTACTTC
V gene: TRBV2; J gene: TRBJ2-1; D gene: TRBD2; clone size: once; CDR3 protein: CASNILAGGRNEQFF; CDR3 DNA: TGTGCCAGCAACATACTAGCGGGGGGCAGGAATGAGCAGTTCTTC
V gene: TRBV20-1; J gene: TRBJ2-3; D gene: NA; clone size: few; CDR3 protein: CSARKPSIGPYSTDTQYF; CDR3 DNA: TGCAGTGCTCGTAAACCCTCGATCGGACCGTATAGCACAGATACGCAGTATTTT